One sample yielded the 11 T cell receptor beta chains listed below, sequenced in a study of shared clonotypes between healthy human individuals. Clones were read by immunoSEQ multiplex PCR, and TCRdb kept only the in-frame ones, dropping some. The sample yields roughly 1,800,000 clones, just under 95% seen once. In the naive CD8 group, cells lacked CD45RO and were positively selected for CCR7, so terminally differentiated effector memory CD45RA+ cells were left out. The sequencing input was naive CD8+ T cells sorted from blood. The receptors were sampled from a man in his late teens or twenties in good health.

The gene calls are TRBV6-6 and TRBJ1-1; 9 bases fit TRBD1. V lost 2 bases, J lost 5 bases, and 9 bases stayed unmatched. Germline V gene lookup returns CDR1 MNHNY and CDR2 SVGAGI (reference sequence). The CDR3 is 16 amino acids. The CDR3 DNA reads TGTGCCAGCAGTTACATTACTGGACAGGGGCTTACTGAAGCTTTCTTT. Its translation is CASSYITGQGLTEAFF.

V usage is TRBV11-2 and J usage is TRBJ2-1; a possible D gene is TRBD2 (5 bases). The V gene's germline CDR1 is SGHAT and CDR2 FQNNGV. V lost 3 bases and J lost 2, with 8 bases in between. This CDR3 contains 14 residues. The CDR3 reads CASSFPGTYNEQFF. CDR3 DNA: TGTGCCAGCAGCTTCCCCGGGACCTACAATGAGCAGTTCTTC.

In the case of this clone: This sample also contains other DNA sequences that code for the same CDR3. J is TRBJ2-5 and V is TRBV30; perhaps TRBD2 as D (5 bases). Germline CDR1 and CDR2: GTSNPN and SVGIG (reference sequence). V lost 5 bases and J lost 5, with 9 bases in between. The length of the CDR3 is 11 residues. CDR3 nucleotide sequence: TGTGCCTGGTCCGGCGGGGAGACCCAGTACTTC. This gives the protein CAWSGGETQYF.

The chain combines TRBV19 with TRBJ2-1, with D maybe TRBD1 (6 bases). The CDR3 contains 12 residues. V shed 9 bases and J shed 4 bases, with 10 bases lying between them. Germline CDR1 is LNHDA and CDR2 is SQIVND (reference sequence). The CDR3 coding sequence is TGTGCCAGCACGAGGGGGTACAATGAGCAGTTCTTC. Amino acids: CASTRGYNEQFF.

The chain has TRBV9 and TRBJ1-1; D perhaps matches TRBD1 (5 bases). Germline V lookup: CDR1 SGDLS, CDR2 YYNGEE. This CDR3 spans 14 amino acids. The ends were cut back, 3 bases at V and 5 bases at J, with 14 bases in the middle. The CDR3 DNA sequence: TGTGCCAGCAGCGGCGTGGGGGGGTCGACTGAAGCTTTCTTT. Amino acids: CASSGVGGSTEAFF. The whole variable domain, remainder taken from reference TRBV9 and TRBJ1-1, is DSGVTQTPKHLITATGQRVTLRCSPRSGDLSVYWYQQSLDQGLQFLIQYYNGEERAKGNILERFSAQQFPDLHSELNLSSLELGDSALYFCASSGVGGSTEAFFGQGTRLTVV.

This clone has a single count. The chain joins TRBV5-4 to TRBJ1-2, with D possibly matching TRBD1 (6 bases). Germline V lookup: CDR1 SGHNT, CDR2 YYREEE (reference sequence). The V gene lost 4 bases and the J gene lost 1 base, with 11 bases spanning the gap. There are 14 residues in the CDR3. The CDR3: CASSVDSYNYGYTF. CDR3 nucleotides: TGTGCCAGCAGCGTGGACAGTTATAACTATGGCTACACCTTC.

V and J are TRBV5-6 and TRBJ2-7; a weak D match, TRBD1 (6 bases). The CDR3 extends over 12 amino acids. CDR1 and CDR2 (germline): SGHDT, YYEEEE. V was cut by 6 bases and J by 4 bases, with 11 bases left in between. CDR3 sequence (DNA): TGTGCCAGCAAAGAACAGGGATACGAGCAGTACTTC. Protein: CASKEQGYEQYF.

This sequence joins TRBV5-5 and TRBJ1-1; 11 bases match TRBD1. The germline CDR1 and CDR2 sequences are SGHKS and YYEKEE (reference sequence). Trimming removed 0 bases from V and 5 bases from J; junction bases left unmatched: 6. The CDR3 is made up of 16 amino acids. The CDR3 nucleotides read TGTGCCAGCAGCTTGGGTTGGACAGGGGGCGCGACTGAAGCTTTCTTT. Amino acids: CASSLGWTGGATEAFF.

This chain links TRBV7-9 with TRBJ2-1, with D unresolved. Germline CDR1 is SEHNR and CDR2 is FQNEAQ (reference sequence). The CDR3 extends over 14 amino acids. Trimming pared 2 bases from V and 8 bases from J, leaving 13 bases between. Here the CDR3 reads CASSLMGSGDEQFF. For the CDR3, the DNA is TGTGCCAGCAGCTTAATGGGGTCTGGGGATGAGCAGTTCTTC.

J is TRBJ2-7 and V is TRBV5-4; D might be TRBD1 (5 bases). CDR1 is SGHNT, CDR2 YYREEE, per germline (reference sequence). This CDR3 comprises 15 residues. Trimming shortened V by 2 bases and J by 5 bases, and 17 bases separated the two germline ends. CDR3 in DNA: TGTGCCAGCAGCTTCGAGACAGTAGAGGATGACGAGCAGTACTTC. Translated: CASSFETVEDDEQYF.

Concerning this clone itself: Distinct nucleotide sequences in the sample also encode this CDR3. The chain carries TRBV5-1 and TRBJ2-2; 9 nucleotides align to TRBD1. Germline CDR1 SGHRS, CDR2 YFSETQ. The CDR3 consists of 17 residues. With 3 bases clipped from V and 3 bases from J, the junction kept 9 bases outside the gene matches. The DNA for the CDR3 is TGCGCCAGCAGCTCCCTACCGGGACAGGGATACACCGGGGAGCTGTTTTTT. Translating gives CASSSLPGQGYTGELFF.